This is a list of T cell receptor beta chains from one sample in a study of T cells after posttransplantation cyclophosphamide. TCRdb keeps only in-frame clones here, not all; method: immunoSEQ multiplex PCR. This sample has some 9,000 clones; over 75% occur once, and the top ten carry around 23%. Sequenced material: PBMCs, taken after allogeneic stem cell transplant with posttransplant cyclophosphamide. Receptors originate from a female patient between 35 and 55 years old who received an allogeneic stem cell transplant from an unrelated donor, was CMV-positive, and had no GVHD. Some T cells may have come from the graft donor. CDR3s include the opening cysteine and the closing phenylalanine or tryptophan. The D gene is left open where the match is weak. Not every row has a clone size; where given, it reads once, few, many or a size class.

v_call: TRBV9; clone_size: .; j_call: TRBJ2-6; d_call: .; cdr3_aa: CASSVQALVGANVLTF; cdr3_nt: TGTGCCAGCAGCGTTCAGGCTCTCGTTGGGGCCAACGTCCTGACTTTC
v_call: TRBV7-3; clone_size: .; j_call: TRBJ2-1; d_call: TRBD2; cdr3_aa: CASSEGTSGYNEQFF; cdr3_nt: TGTGCCAGCAGTGAAGGGACTAGCGGATACAATGAGCAGTTCTTC
v_call: TRBV7-9; clone_size: .; j_call: TRBJ2-2; d_call: .; cdr3_aa: CASSPLGDWGDTGELFF; cdr3_nt: TGTGCCAGCAGCCCGCTCGGGGATTGGGGGGACACCGGGGAGCTGTTTTTT
v_call: TRBV2; clone_size: .; j_call: TRBJ2-7; d_call: TRBD2; cdr3_aa: CASNLKGTSASYEQYF; cdr3_nt: TGTGCCAGCAACTTAAAGGGGACTAGCGCATCCTACGAGCAGTACTTC
v_call: TRBV10-3; clone_size: .; j_call: TRBJ2-5; d_call: .; cdr3_aa: CAISAGRSQETQYF; cdr3_nt: TGTGCCATCAGTGCTGGAAGGAGCCAAGAGACCCAGTACTTC
v_call: TRBV27; clone_size: .; j_call: TRBJ2-1; d_call: TRBD2; cdr3_aa: CASSSPLAGGSAGEQFF; cdr3_nt: TGTGCCAGCAGTTCCCCACTCGCGGGGGGGTCCGCGGGTGAGCAGTTCTTC
v_call: TRBV7-8; clone_size: .; j_call: TRBJ2-2; d_call: TRBD1; cdr3_aa: CASSSYRGPGELFF; cdr3_nt: TGTGCCAGCAGCTCATACAGGGGTCCCGGGGAGCTGTTTTTT
v_call: TRBV6-5; clone_size: .; j_call: TRBJ2-3; d_call: .; cdr3_aa: CASSWSRSGAQYF; cdr3_nt: TGTGCCAGCAGTTGGAGCCGGAGCGGTGCGCAGTATTTT
v_call: TRBV2; clone_size: .; j_call: TRBJ2-7; d_call: .; cdr3_aa: CASSTPRDSNSYEQYF; cdr3_nt: TGTGCCAGCAGTACCCCGCGGGACTCTAACTCCTACGAGCAGTACTTC
v_call: TRBV2; clone_size: .; j_call: TRBJ1-2; d_call: .; cdr3_aa: CASNMWGVGGYTF; cdr3_nt: TGTGCCAGCAACATGTGGGGGGTGGGCGGCTACACCTTC
v_call: TRBV27; clone_size: once; j_call: TRBJ2-1; d_call: TRBD2; cdr3_aa: CASSRERGAGAYNEQFF; cdr3_nt: TGTGCCAGCAGTAGGGAGCGGGGGGCCGGAGCCTACAATGAGCAGTTCTTC
v_call: TRBV2; clone_size: .; j_call: TRBJ2-5; d_call: .; cdr3_aa: CASSDQLAETQYF; cdr3_nt: TGTGCCAGCAGTGACCAGCTAGCCGAGACCCAGTACTTC
v_call: TRBV27; clone_size: .; j_call: TRBJ1-1; d_call: .; cdr3_aa: CASSLSRGKAFF; cdr3_nt: TGTGCCAGCAGTTTATCCAGGGGTAAAGCTTTCTTT
v_call: TRBV6-1; clone_size: .; j_call: TRBJ2-1; d_call: TRBD1; cdr3_aa: CATLRDRISYNEQFF; cdr3_nt: TGTGCCACCCTCCGGGACAGGATCTCCTACAATGAGCAGTTCTTC
v_call: TRBV19; clone_size: .; j_call: TRBJ2-7; d_call: TRBD1; cdr3_aa: CASSGPPGQSSYEQYF; cdr3_nt: TGTGCCAGTAGTGGGCCTCCGGGACAGAGCTCCTACGAGCAGTACTTC
v_call: TRBV4-2; clone_size: .; j_call: TRBJ2-1; d_call: TRBD2; cdr3_aa: CASSRLSSGESEQFF; cdr3_nt: TGTGCCAGCAGTCGACTCTCTAGCGGGGAATCTGAGCAGTTCTTC
v_call: TRBV4-1; clone_size: .; j_call: TRBJ2-1; d_call: TRBD1; cdr3_aa: CASSHGTGGTYNEQFF; cdr3_nt: TGCGCCAGCAGCCATGGGACAGGGGGAACCTACAATGAGCAGTTCTTC
v_call: TRBV19; clone_size: .; j_call: TRBJ1-3; d_call: .; cdr3_aa: CASSVDIGGNTIYF; cdr3_nt: TGTGCCAGTAGTGTGGACATAGGTGGGAACACCATATATTTT
v_call: TRBV19; clone_size: .; j_call: TRBJ2-2; d_call: TRBD2; cdr3_aa: CASSTPGGTTGELFF; cdr3_nt: TGTGCCAGTAGTACTCCCGGGGGGACCACCGGGGAGCTGTTTTTT
v_call: TRBV6-1; clone_size: .; j_call: TRBJ2-3; d_call: TRBD1; cdr3_aa: CASKADRVPPDTQYF; cdr3_nt: TGTGCCAGCAAGGCGGACAGGGTTCCCCCAGATACGCAGTATTTT
v_call: TRBV7-5; clone_size: .; j_call: TRBJ1-6; d_call: .; cdr3_aa: CARSRKTDYNSPLHF; cdr3_nt: TGTGCCAGAAGCCGAAAGACAGATTATAATTCACCCCTCCACTTT
v_call: TRBV9; clone_size: .; j_call: TRBJ2-5; d_call: .; cdr3_aa: CASSVGALQETQYF; cdr3_nt: TGTGCCAGCAGCGTAGGAGCACTTCAAGAGACCCAGTACTTC
v_call: TRBV27; clone_size: .; j_call: TRBJ2-7; d_call: TRBD2; cdr3_aa: CASSLRAGGLEQYF; cdr3_nt: TGTGCCAGCAGTTTAAGAGCGGGGGGGTTAGAGCAGTACTTC
v_call: TRBV7-2; clone_size: .; j_call: TRBJ1-2; d_call: .; cdr3_aa: CASSLRNGNYGYTF; cdr3_nt: TGTGCCAGCAGCTTGCGAAACGGGAACTATGGCTACACCTTC
v_call: TRBV13; clone_size: .; j_call: TRBJ2-5; d_call: TRBD1; cdr3_aa: CASRGQGEETQYF; cdr3_nt: TGTGCCAGCCGAGGACAGGGGGAGGAGACCCAGTACTTC
v_call: TRBV6-1; clone_size: .; j_call: TRBJ1-2; d_call: .; cdr3_aa: CASSELGGDNGYTF; cdr3_nt: TGTGCCAGCAGTGAATTAGGGGGAGATAATGGCTACACCTTC
v_call: TRBV15; clone_size: .; j_call: TRBJ1-3; d_call: .; cdr3_aa: CATSIPSGNTIYF; cdr3_nt: TGTGCCACCAGCATCCCTTCTGGAAACACCATATATTTT
v_call: TRBV18; clone_size: .; j_call: TRBJ1-4; d_call: TRBD1; cdr3_aa: CASSAQGATNEKLFF; cdr3_nt: TGTGCCAGCTCAGCCCAGGGGGCAACTAATGAAAAACTGTTTTTT
v_call: TRBV29-1; clone_size: .; j_call: TRBJ1-1; d_call: .; cdr3_aa: CSVALGIENTEAFF; cdr3_nt: TGCAGCGTTGCTCTTGGCATCGAGAACACTGAAGCTTTCTTT